This T cell receptor beta chain is from a study of CD8+CD57+ T cells in acquired aplastic anemia. On the study more broadly: Quantities of DNA derived from sorted CD4+ and CD8+ cells averaged roughly 3.4 ug.

This clonotype was counted ten times or more. The authors sequenced patients whose flow cytometry had shown CD8+CD57+ cell expansion. There were no patients without severe acquired aplastic anemia. TCR beta VDJ combinations and CDR3 sequences were profiled from genomic DNA. TCRdb analysed the reads with MiXCR anew, one entry per CDR3 protein. The sample includes a few hundred thousand distinct CDR3 sequences, about half of them seen just once. V was cut by 6 bases and J by 6 bases, with 8 bases left in between. Germline V lookup: CDR1 LNHDA, CDR2 SQIVND (reference sequence). This CDR3 is 11 amino acids long.

V is TRBV19 and J is TRBJ1-1; D is possibly TRBD1 (5 bases). Sequencing input: sorted CD4+, CD8+, or CD8+CD57+ T cells (not recorded which) from PBMCs. This clonotype originated in a human donor with aplastic anemia. This CDR3 is CASSRQPEAFF. The CDR3 DNA reads TGTGCCAGTAGCCGACAGCCTGAAGCTTTCTTT.